These T cell receptor beta chains were read from a single sample in a study of T cell responses to AZD1222 COVID-19 vaccine. TCRdb's table, derived via immunoSEQ multiplex PCR, lists solely in-frame clones and lacks some. The sample contains roughly 130,000 clones, around 90% of which appear only once. The sample in question was peripheral blood, obtained on day 0 of AZD1222 vaccination. The receptor set was obtained from an adult in good health. The CDR3 runs from the conserved cysteine through the conserved F or W. A clone size is listed for some rows: how often the clone was seen (once, few, many), or a class if it is expanded.

j_call,v_call,clone_size,cdr3_aa
TRBJ2-1,TRBV4-2,.,CASSQLMYHEQFF
TRBJ2-7,TRBV19,.,CASSPRGQTYEQYF
TRBJ2-7,TRBV11-2,.,CASSFQGGPTYEQYF
TRBJ2-7,TRBV3-1/TRBV3-2,.,CASSRGSGRSYEQYF
TRBJ1-1,TRBV29-1,.,CSVDLGTTSTEAFF
TRBJ2-2,TRBV18,.,CASSPQDSTGELFF
TRBJ1-1,TRBV6-2/TRBV6-3,few,CASSGNMGGDTEAFF
TRBJ2-7,TRBV28,.,CASSPPAGVTYEQYF
TRBJ2-7,TRBV3-1/TRBV3-2,few,CASSPRRDGEQYF
TRBJ1-5,TRBV19,.,CASSITVAGTGNQPQHF
TRBJ2-2,TRBV24-1,.,CATSDHDRGYPGELFF
TRBJ1-4,TRBV11-2,.,CASSLGAGQKLFF
TRBJ2-3,TRBV28,.,CASSFGYTQYF
TRBJ2-5,TRBV28,.,CASRDSAGTQYF
TRBJ2-6,TRBV19,.,CASSIGRRDSGSGANVLTF
TRBJ1-2,TRBV30,.,CAWSQGSYGYTF
TRBJ2-1,TRBV19,.,CASSRTSGGDYNEQFF
TRBJ2-6,TRBV5-4,.,CASSLYQFRGANVLTF
TRBJ1-1,TRBV6-5,.,CASTSGSSGTEAFF
TRBJ2-7,TRBV10-3,.,CAISESKGDVYEQYF
TRBJ2-7,TRBV30,.,CATSGGQLRLGEQYF
TRBJ1-5,TRBV28,.,CASSLSLNQPQHF
TRBJ1-5,TRBV7-8,few,CASSLAEGYSNQPQHF
TRBJ2-7,TRBV19,.,CASSLGTVGFSYEQYF
TRBJ1-2,TRBV7-2,few,CASSLDGTGSGGYTF
TRBJ2-1,TRBV7-9,.,CASRSGWGAPNEQFF
TRBJ2-5,TRBV7-2,.,CASSLRGSETQYF
TRBJ2-3,TRBV6-5,.,CASRIQGSGTDTQYF
TRBJ1-5,TRBV28,.,CASRDYSNQPQHF
TRBJ2-3,TRBV24-1,.,CATTGVGDTQYF
TRBJ2-3,TRBV10-3,.,CAISGPGGGAGDTQYF
TRBJ1-2,TRBV7-9,.,CASSPTGFGYTF
TRBJ2-3,TRBV10-3,.,CAISGRDRAGDTQYF
TRBJ2-1,TRBV5-1,.,CASSFPDALGEQFF
TRBJ2-1,TRBV5-4,.,CASSLAGSENEQFF
TRBJ2-7,TRBV6-5,.,CASSYSRTGVEQYF
TRBJ1-5,TRBV24-1,few,CATPGGSDQPQHF
TRBJ1-4,TRBV4-1,.,CASSQGDRPTNEKLFF
TRBJ1-1,TRBV6-5,.,CASTPQASTEAFF
TRBJ2-2,TRBV28,.,CASRLTVTGELFF
TRBJ1-6,TRBV7-9,.,CASTKQGPYNSPLHF
TRBJ1-1,TRBV30,.,CACKGNTEAFF
TRBJ2-1,TRBV30,once,CAWTDRANEQFF
TRBJ2-3,TRBV2,.,CASRDTLDRGRTDTQYF
TRBJ1-1,TRBV27,.,CASSPPPLSEAFF
TRBJ2-7,TRBV6-5,.,CASTAGNRYEQYF
TRBJ2-6,TRBV4-3,.,CASSQDVGANVLTF
TRBJ1-1,TRBV14,.,CASSQDREGRRNTEAFF